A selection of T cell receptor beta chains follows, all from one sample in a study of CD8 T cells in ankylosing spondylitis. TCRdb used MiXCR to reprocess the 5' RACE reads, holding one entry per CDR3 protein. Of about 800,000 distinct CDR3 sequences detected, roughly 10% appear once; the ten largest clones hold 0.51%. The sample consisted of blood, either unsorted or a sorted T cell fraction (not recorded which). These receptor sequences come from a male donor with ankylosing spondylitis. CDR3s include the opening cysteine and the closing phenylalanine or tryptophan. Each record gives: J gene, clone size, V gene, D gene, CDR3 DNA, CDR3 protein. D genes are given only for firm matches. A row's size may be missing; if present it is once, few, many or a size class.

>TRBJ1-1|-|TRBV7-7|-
TGTGCTAGCAGCCCCCCGGGAGGGTGGAACACTGAAGCTTTCTTT
CASSPPGGWNTEAFF
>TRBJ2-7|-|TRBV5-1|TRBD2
TGCGCCAGCAGCTTGGGAGGACTAGCGGATTCTTCCTACGAGCAGTACTTC
CASSLGGLADSSYEQYF
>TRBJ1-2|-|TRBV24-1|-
TGTGCCACCAGTGATTATGGATCTAACTATGGCTACACCTTC
CATSDYGSNYGYTF
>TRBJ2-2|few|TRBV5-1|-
TGCGCCAGCAGCGCGTGGGACTCCTCGGGCAACGGGGAGCTGTTTTTT
CASSAWDSSGNGELFF
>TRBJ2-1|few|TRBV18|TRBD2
TGTGCCAGCTCACCCAAAGGACTAGCGGGTAACAATGAGCAGTTCTTC
CASSPKGLAGNNEQFF
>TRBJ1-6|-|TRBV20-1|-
TGCAGTGCTAGGTTTGGGGTTTCACCCCTCCACTTT
CSARFGVSPLHF
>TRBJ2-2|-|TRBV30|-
TGTGCCTGGGGAATTCGGGGGACGGTGAACACCGGGGAGCTGTTTTTT
CAWGIRGTVNTGELFF
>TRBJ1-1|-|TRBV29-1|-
TGCAGCGTCGCCTTAAGGACGGGGAACACTGAAGCTTTCTTT
CSVALRTGNTEAFF
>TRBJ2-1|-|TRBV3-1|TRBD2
TGTGCCAGCAGCCAATCGAGCGGGGGTGGAAATGAGCAGTTCTTC
CASSQSSGGGNEQFF
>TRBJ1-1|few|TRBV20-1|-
TGCAGTGCTAGAGATCCCCGGGCCTCCTGGGACACTGAAGCTTTCTTT
CSARDPRASWDTEAFF
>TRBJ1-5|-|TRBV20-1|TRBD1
TGCAGTGCTAGCAATAGGGCACAGGGGATTAATCAGCCCCAGCATTTT
CSASNRAQGINQPQHF
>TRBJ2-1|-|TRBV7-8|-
TGTGCCAGCAGCAAACCCTTTGGGGGGACTGGCCACAATGAGCAGTTCTTC
CASSKPFGGTGHNEQFF
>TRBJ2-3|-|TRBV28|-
TGTGCCAGCAGTTTCGGAGGGGCGGGTACAGATACGCAGTATTTT
CASSFGGAGTDTQYF
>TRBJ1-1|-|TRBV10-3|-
TGTGCCATCAGTGAGAGGGGAAGGGGGGACAACACTGAAGCTTTCTTT
CAISERGRGDNTEAFF
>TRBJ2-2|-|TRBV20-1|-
TGCAGTGCTAGAGTACCTGGACAGACCGGGGAGCTGTTTTTT
CSARVPGQTGELFF
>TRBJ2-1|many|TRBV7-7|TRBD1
TGTGCTAGCAGCCCCGGACAGGGGGGGCCCTACAATGAGCAGTTCTTC
CASSPGQGGPYNEQFF
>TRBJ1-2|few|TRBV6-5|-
TGTGCCAGCGGTTCGGGTGTGGGCTACACCTTC
CASGSGVGYTF
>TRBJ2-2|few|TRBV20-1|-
TGCAGTGCTAGAAGGCGGACCGCGAACACCGGGGAGCTGTTTTTT
CSARRRTANTGELFF
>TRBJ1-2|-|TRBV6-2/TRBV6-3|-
TGTGCCACTTCCCGGGACGGTAACCACTACACCTTC
CATSRDGNHYTF
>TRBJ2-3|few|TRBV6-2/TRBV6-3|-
TGTGCCAGCAGAAAGGGGGGCACAGATACGCAGTATTTT
CASRKGGTDTQYF
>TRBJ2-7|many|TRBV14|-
TGTGCCAGCAGCCAAGATCCGGAAGGGGCCTACGAGCAGTACTTC
CASSQDPEGAYEQYF
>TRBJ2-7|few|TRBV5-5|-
TGTGCCAGCAGCTCTTATGACAGGAGTCCCTACGAGCAGTACTTC
CASSSYDRSPYEQYF
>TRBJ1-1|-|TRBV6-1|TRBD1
TGTGCCAGCACCAAGGGACAGGGGTGGACTGAAGCTTTCTTT
CASTKGQGWTEAFF
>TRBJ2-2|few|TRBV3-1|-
TGTGCCAGCAGTATTCCAGGGTTACACGGGGAGCTGTTTTTT
CASSIPGLHGELFF
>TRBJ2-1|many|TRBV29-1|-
TGCAGCACAGCCGGGACTTCCTACAATGAGCAGTTCTTC
CSTAGTSYNEQFF
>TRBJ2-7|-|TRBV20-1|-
TGCAGTGCTAACGGGGGGCCATTCTCCTACGAGCAGTACTTC
CSANGGPFSYEQYF
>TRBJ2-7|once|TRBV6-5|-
TGTGCCAGCAGTTACTCTTTGGGCTCCTACGAGCAGTACTTC
CASSYSLGSYEQYF
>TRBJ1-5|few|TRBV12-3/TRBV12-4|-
TGTGCCAGCAGTAACCCCCAACAGCCCCAGCATTTT
CASSNPQQPQHF
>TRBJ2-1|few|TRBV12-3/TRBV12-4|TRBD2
TGTGCCAGCAGAAACCTGGGGACTAGCGGGAGTGTTTACAATGAGCAGTTCTTC
CASRNLGTSGSVYNEQFF
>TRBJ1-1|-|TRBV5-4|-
TGTGCCAGCAGCCCGGCCGCGAACACTGAAGCTTTCTTT
CASSPAANTEAFF
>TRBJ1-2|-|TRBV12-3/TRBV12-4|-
TGTGCCAGCAGCTCTCGGGCCTATGGCTACACCTTC
CASSSRAYGYTF
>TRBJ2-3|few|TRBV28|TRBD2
TGTGCCAGCAGTCGTAGCGGGGGGGCATCCTCAGATACGCAGTATTTT
CASSRSGGASSDTQYF
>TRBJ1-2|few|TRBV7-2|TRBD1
TGTGCCAGCAGCTTAGGCAGGGGGACAAGTTTTGGCTACACCTTC
CASSLGRGTSFGYTF
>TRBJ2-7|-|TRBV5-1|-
TGCGCCAGCAGCCCGGAGGTATGGGGCGAGCAGTACTTC
CASSPEVWGEQYF
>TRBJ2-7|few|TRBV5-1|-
TGCGCCAGCAGCTTGGCACCGGGTGCCGAGCAGTACTTC
CASSLAPGAEQYF
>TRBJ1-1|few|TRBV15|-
TGTGCCACCAGCAGATTCCAGGGGACCCTTGCTGAAGCTTTCTTT
CATSRFQGTLAEAFF
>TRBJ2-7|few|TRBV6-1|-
TGTGCCAGCAGCTCACTTCTGAACAGCTACGAGCAGTACTTC
CASSSLLNSYEQYF
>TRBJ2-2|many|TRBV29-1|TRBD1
TGCAGCGTTGTGGGACAGGCGAACACCGGGGAGCTGTTTTTT
CSVVGQANTGELFF
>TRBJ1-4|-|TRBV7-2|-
TGTGCCAGCAGCTTAGCGGGGCAGGGAGTTGAAAAACTGTTTTTT
CASSLAGQGVEKLFF
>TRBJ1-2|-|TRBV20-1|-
TGCAGTGCTAGAAACCCTTGGGGGGAGGATGGCTACACCTTC
CSARNPWGEDGYTF
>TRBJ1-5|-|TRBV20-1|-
TGCAGTGCTAGTCGGACACTTTATAGCAATCAGCCCCAGCATTTT
CSASRTLYSNQPQHF
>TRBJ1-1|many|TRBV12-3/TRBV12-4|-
TGTGCCAGCAGCAGAACAGCGGAAGCTTTCTTT
CASSRTAEAFF
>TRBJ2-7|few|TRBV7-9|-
TGTGCCAGCAGCTTGGTTTGGCCCACACGTGGCGAGCAGTACTTC
CASSLVWPTRGEQYF
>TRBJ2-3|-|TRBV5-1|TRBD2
TGCGCCAGCAGCGGAGGGACACTAGCGGGGGGCGCAACTAGCACAGATACGCAGTATTTT
CASSGGTLAGGATSTDTQYF
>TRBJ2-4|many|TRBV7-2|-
TGTGCCAGCAGCTTAATGGGTGGATATGAGGACATTCAGTACTTC
CASSLMGGYEDIQYF
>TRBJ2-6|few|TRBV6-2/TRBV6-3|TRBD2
TGTGCCAGCAGTTACTTCCACCCCCGGCAGCGGGAGCGGTCGGATGGGGCCAACGTCCTGACTTTC
CASSYFHPRQRERSDGANVLTF
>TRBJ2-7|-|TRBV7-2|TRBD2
TGTGCCAGCAGCCCCGGGAGGGCCACCGAGCAGTACTTC
CASSPGRATEQYF
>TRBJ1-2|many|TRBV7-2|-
TGTGCCAGCAGCTTAGCGATTGCTAACTATGGCTACACCTTC
CASSLAIANYGYTF
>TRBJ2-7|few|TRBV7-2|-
TGTGCCAGCAGCCAACAGGGCGGTTACGAGCAGTACTTC
CASSQQGGYEQYF
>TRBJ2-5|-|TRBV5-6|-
TGTGCCAGCAGCGTCAGGGGAAGAGGAGAGACCCAGTACTTC
CASSVRGRGETQYF